The 17 T cell receptor beta chains below were found in one sample sequenced in a study of CD8 T cells in ankylosing spondylitis. TCRdb fed the 5' RACE reads into MiXCR, producing one record per CDR3 protein. The sample holds just over 150,000 distinct CDR3 sequences; approximately 16% are singletons and the top ten take approximately 7.6%. The sample taken for sequencing was blood, either unsorted or a sorted T cell fraction (not recorded which). These receptors originate from a male donor with ankylosing spondylitis or in good health (not recorded which).

The chain employs TRBV15 and TRBJ2-1; D is perhaps TRBD2 (6 bases). Germline lookup yields CDR1 LNHNV and CDR2 YYDKDF (reference sequence). Trimming took off 1 base at V and 1 base at J, with 11 bases between the two ends. The CDR3 contains 16 residues. The CDR3 DNA follows: TGTGCCACCAGCAGAGGTCTAGCGTCATCCTACAATGAGCAGTTCTTC. Translating it yields CATSRGLASSYNEQFF.

Only a few counts were recorded for this clonotype. The chain combines TRBV25-1 with TRBJ2-2, with 8 positions matching TRBD1. The length of the CDR3 is 15 residues. J lost 0 bases, V lost 5 bases, and 2 bases had no gene match. Germline V lookup: CDR1 MGHDK, CDR2 SYGVNS. The CDR3 nucleotides are TGTGCCAGCAGTATGACAGGGGCGAACACCGGGGAGCTGTTTTTT. It yields the protein CASSMTGANTGELFF.

The chain has TRBV11-1 and TRBJ2-5, with D perhaps matching TRBD1 or TRBD2 (5 bases each). Trimming took off 6 bases at V and 4 bases at J, with 12 bases between the two ends. The CDR3 runs 13 residues. Germline values: CDR1 SGHAT, CDR2 FQDESV (reference sequence). The CDR3 coding sequence is TGTGCCAGCAGGGGGCGGGCCACAGAGACCCAGTACTTC. Translation gives CASRGRATETQYF.

This clonotype was seen many times. The chain has TRBV5-1 and TRBJ1-1, with D unresolved. The CDR3 extends over 13 amino acids. In germline, CDR1 is SGHRS, CDR2 YFSETQ. The V and J ends lost 4 bases and 0 bases respectively, with 7 bases between them. This chain's CDR3 is CASSAVLNTEAFF. The CDR3 DNA reads as TGCGCCAGCAGCGCAGTCTTGAACACTGAAGCTTTCTTT.

This clonotype was seen many times. CDR3 nucleotides: TGTGCCACCCTCCACCGATACGACACTGAAGCTTTCTTT. It specifies CATLHRYDTEAFF. The genes are TRBV12-3 or TRBV12-4 and TRBJ1-1; no clear D gene. This CDR3 contains 13 residues. V lost 10 bases and J 3 bases, leaving 15 bases between the germline ends.

This clonotype has just a few counts. This rearrangement joins TRBV6-1 to TRBJ1-4, with D unresolved. CDR1 and CDR2 from the germline V gene are MNHNS and SASEGT. Trimming shortened V by 6 bases and J by 1 base, and 12 bases separated the two germline ends. The CDR3 covers 15 residues. This CDR3 is CASSDHRGTNEKLFF. CDR3 bases: TGTGCCAGCAGCGACCACCGGGGAACTAATGAAAAACTGTTTTTT.

There are many counts of this clonotype. This chain joins TRBV14 and TRBJ2-3; 11 nucleotides agree with TRBD2. Losses at the gene ends were 1 base for V and 6 bases for J; bases not matched to a gene: 12. The CDR3 spans 18 residues. Germline V gene sequence: CDR1 SGHDN, CDR2 FVKESK. The CDR3 DNA is TGTGCCAGCAGCCAAGTAGTAGCGGGACTAGCGGATTACGATACGCAGTATTTT. It specifies CASSQVVAGLADYDTQYF.

This clonotype was seen a handful of times. This rearrangement joins TRBV6-5 to TRBJ2-5; 12 positions match TRBD1. Germline CDR1 and CDR2: MNHEY and SVGAGI. The CDR3 extends over 15 amino acids. V dropped 0 bases and J dropped 7; count of bases not matched to a gene: 3. CDR3: CASSYSGQGAGTQYF. The CDR3, as DNA: TGTGCCAGCAGTTACTCGGGACAGGGGGCTGGGACCCAGTACTTC.

The table lists this clonotype with many counts. The chain employs TRBV3-1 and TRBJ2-7; 7 bases are shared with TRBD2. Per germline, CDR1 LGHDT and CDR2 YNNKEL (reference sequence). V shed 1 base, J shed 2 bases, and the junction held 8 bases outside the gene matches. CDR3 length: 16 residues. CDR3 sequence: CASSQGRLADTYEQYF. CDR3 coding DNA: TGTGCCAGCAGCCAAGGTAGACTAGCTGATACCTACGAGCAGTACTTC.

This clonotype has just a few counts. The chain links TRBV5-1 to TRBJ2-1; 8 nucleotides match TRBD2. The germline V gene encodes CDR1 SGHRS and CDR2 YFSETQ. Trimming cost V 1 base and J 3 bases; bases outside gene matches: 6. The CDR3 extends over 16 amino acids. CDR3 amino acids: CASSLSGGRFYNEQFF. The CDR3 DNA is TGCGCCAGCAGCTTGAGTGGCGGGAGGTTCTACAATGAGCAGTTCTTC.

The chain links TRBV5-4 to TRBJ2-2; 12 nucleotides align to TRBD2. The CDR3 runs 17 residues. After removal of 5 bases from V and 4 bases from J, the junction contained 9 bases not matched to a gene. Germline V gene sequence: CDR1 SGHNT, CDR2 YYREEE (reference sequence). The CDR3 bases are TGTGCCAGCAGAACTTCTAGCGGGAGGGCCGGCACCGGGGAGCTGTTTTTT. Amino acid sequence: CASRTSSGRAGTGELFF.

This clonotype was seen many times. V is TRBV7-8 and J is TRBJ2-2; no definite D call. The CDR3 runs to 13 residues. Germline CDR1 is SGHVS and CDR2 is FQNEAQ. Trimming removed 6 bases from V and 1 base from J, with 6 bases in between. The CDR3: CASRAGNTGELFF. As DNA, the CDR3 is TGTGCCAGCAGGGCTGGGAACACCGGGGAGCTGTTTTTT.

The V gene is TRBV28, the J gene TRBJ1-5; 8 bases line up with TRBD1. V was clipped by 2 bases and J by 5 bases; unmatched bases: 8. The germline gives CDR1 MDHEN, CDR2 SYDVKM. The CDR3 is made up of 16 amino acids. The CDR3 DNA reads TGTGCCAGCAGTTTACCCAGGGGGCGCCTTTATCAGCCCCAGCATTTT. It codes for CASSLPRGRLYQPQHF.

This clonotype was observed a few times. The J gene is TRBJ1-5, the V gene TRBV15, with D unclear. The CDR3 is 15 residues long. V was clipped by 0 bases and J by 3 bases, with 9 bases between them. The germline gives CDR1 LNHNV, CDR2 YYDKDF (reference sequence). The CDR3 bases are TGTGCCACCAGCAGAGATAGGGCCCTCAATCAGCCCCAGCATTTT. Its protein is CATSRDRALNQPQHF.

This clonotype was recorded a few times. The gene calls are TRBV12-3 or TRBV12-4 and TRBJ1-5; D is unresolved. The ends were cut back, 5 bases at V and 0 bases at J, with 5 bases in the middle. There are 13 residues in the CDR3. The CDR3 coding sequence is TGTGCCAGCAGTGCCACTAGCAATCAGCCCCAGCATTTT. Translating gives CASSATSNQPQHF.

This clonotype was counted ten times or more. CDR3 residues: CASSLSNEQFF. Written as DNA, the CDR3 is TGTGCCAGCAGTTTAAGCAATGAGCAGTTCTTC. The genes are TRBV12-3 or TRBV12-4 and TRBJ2-1; D is unclear. The germline V and J ends were trimmed by 2 bases and 6 bases, with 2 bases remaining between them. CDR3 size: 11 residues.

The J gene is TRBJ1-4, the V gene TRBV20-1; D not certain. Trimming removed 3 bases from V and 5 bases from J, with 16 bases in between. CDR3 length equals 15 residues. Germline assignment: CDR1 DFQATT and CDR2 SNEGSKA (reference sequence). CDR3 sequence (DNA): TGCAGTGCTAGCTATCAGCGGCGGGGAAATGAAAAACTGTTTTTT. This translates into CSASYQRRGNEKLFF.